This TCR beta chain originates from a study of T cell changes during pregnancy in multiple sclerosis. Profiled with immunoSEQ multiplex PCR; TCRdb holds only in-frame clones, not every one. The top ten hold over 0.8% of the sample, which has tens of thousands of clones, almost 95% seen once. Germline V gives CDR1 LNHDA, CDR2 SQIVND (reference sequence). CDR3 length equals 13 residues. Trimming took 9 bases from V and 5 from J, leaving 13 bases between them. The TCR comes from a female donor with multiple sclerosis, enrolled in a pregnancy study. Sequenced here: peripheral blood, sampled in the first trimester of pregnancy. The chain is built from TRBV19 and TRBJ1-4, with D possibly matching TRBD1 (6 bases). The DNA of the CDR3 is TGTGCCAGCCGAATAACAGGGAATGAAAAACTGTTTTTT. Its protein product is CASRITGNEKLFF. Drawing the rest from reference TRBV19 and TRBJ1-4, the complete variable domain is DGGITQSPKYLFRKEGQNVTLSCEQNLNHDAMYWYRQDPGQGLRLIYYSQIVNDFQKGDIAEGYSVSREKKESFPLTVTSAQKNPTAFYLCASRITGNEKLFFGSGTQLSVL.